This TCR beta chain was recovered during a study of blood T cell repertoires in COVID-19 (TCRdb year 2020). With respect to the entire study: Collaborator samples came from the United States, Italy and Spain and covered acute and convalescent phases of COVID-19. The prospective study material was composed of cDNA or gDNA derived from T cells, B-cell-depleted T cells, or PBMCs. The dataset comprised deeply sampled blood TCRbeta repertoires from subjects exposed to, actively infected with, or recovered from COVID-19. The repertoires were released in a freely available public database intended as a resource for research on the immune response to SARS-CoV-2. The samples were drawn from the first 160 participants of the ongoing ImmuneRACE study and from 1,254 subjects provided by 6 global collaborators. A de-identified subject ID, COVID-19 status, age in years and sex were almost always included in the sample metadata. Where available, HLA class I and class II types were obtained from metadata supplied by the sample provider rather than from assay-based typing.

Overall study outcomes, separate from this receptor: Clinical and demographic metadata were provided uncurated, with the amount varying by source and participant.

Notes on this clone: Its antigen is currently not known. No per-base quality is available; no much larger clone lies one base away.

The immunoSEQ Assay, a bias-controlled multiplex PCR, was used to amplify TCRbeta CDR3 regions from genomic DNA. For the original study's pipeline: The number of nucleated cells in each sample was estimated by amplification of reference gene primers within the assay. To quantify the absolute abundance of each unique TCRbeta CDR3 rearrangement, sequence reads were collapsed and filtered. For each sample, productive Simpson clonality was calculated as the square root of Simpson's diversity index across productive rearrangements. TCRdb obtained this table from immuneACCESS and retained in-frame rearrangements with V and J assigned. These tables miss some clones; where compared with another copy, unresolved V genes account for less than half of the shortfall, and the remainder is unexplained. That table furnishes V, J and clone size, whereas the DNA furnished D and trimming. The sample table holds around 110,000 clones, of which 83% were seen once. The biggest ten clones account for about 2.1% of the sample.

Whole blood was collected in K2EDTA tubes by collaborating institutions according to the institutions' own protocols. Collaborator samples were shipped for TCRbeta analysis as frozen whole blood, isolated PBMCs, or DNA extracted from either sample type. The clonotype was recovered from a man aged 30 to 45 with acute or convalescent COVID-19. Material: peripheral blood.

The CDR3 loop reads CASSLEAGATYGYTF. The nucleotide sequence reads as follows: TGTGCCAGCAGCTTAGAGGCGGGGGCGACCTATGGCTACACCTTC. Recombination joined TRBV7-8 with TRBJ1-2; a weak D assignment points to TRBD1 (6 bases agree). CDR1 and CDR2 (SGHVS, FQNEAQ) derive from the germline V gene. The CDR3 runs 15 amino acids, cysteine and phenylalanine included. The sequence is cut down to CDR3 DNA, 45 bases in frame from base 1. The V end loses 1 base and the J end loses 4 bases, and a stretch of 13 bases separates them.